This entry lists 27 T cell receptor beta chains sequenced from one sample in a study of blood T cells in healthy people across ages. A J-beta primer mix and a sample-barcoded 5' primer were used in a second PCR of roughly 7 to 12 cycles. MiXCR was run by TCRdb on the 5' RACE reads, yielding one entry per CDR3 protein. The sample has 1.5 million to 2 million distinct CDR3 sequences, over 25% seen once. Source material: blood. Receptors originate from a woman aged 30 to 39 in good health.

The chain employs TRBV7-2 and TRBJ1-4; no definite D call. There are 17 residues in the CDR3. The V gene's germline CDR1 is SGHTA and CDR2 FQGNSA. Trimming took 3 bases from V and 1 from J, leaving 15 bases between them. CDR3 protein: CASSLGSTRLTNEKLFF. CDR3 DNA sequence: TGTGCCAGCAGCTTGGGCTCCACAAGGCTAACTAATGAAAAACTGTTTTTT.

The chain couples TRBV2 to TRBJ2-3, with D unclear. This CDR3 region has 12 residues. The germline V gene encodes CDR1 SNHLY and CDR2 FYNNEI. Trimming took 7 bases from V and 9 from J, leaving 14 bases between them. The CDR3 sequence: CASTRLGMTQYF. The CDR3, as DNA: TGTGCCAGCACCCGGCTGGGTATGACGCAGTATTTT.

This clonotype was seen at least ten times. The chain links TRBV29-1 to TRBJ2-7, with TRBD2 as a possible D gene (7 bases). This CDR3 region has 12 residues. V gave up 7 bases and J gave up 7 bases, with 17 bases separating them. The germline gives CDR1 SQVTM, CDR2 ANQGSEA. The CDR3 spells CSGGGVSGEQYF. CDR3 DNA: TGCAGCGGAGGGGGGGTCTCGGGAGAGCAGTACTTC.

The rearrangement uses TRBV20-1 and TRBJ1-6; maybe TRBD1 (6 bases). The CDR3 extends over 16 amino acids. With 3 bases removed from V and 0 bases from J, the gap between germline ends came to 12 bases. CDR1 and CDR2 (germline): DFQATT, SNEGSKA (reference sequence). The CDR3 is CSARVGGVSYNSPLHF. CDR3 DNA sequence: TGCAGTGCTAGGGTTGGGGGCGTCTCCTATAATTCACCCCTCCACTTT.

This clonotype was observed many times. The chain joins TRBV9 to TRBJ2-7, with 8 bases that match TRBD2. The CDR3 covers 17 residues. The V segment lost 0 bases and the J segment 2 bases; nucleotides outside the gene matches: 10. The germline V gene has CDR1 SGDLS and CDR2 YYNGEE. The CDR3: CASSVGVRGGAPYEQYF. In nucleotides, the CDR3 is TGTGCCAGCAGCGTAGGGGTACGGGGGGGGGCCCCCTACGAGCAGTACTTC.

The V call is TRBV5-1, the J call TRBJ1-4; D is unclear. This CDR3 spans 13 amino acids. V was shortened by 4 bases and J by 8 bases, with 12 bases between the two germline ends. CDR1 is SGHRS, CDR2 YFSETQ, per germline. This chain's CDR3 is CASSPAGEEKLFF. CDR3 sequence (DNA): TGCGCCAGCAGCCCCGCGGGCGAGGAAAAACTGTTTTTT.

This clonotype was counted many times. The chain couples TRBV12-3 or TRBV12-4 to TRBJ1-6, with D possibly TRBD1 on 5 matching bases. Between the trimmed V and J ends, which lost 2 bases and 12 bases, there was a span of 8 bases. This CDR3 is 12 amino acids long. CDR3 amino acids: CASSLTGGPLHF. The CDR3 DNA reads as TGTGCCAGCAGTTTAACAGGCGGACCCCTCCACTTT.

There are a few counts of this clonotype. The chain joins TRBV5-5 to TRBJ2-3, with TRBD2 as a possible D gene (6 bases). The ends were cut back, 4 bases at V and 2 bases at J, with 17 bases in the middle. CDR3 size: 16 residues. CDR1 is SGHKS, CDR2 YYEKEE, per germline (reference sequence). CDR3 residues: CASSVLVGGLTDTQYF. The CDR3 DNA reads TGTGCCAGCAGCGTACTAGTGGGAGGCCTCACAGATACGCAGTATTTT.

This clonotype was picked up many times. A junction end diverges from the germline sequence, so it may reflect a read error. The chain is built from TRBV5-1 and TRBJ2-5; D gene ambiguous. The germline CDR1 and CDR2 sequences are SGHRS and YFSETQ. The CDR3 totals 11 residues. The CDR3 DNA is TGTGCCAGCAGTACCGAAGAGACCCAGTACTTC. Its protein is CASSTEETQYF.

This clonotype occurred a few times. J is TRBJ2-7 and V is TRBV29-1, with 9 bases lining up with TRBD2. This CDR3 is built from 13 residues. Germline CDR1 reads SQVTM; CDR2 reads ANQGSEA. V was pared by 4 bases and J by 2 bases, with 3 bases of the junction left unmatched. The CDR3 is CSVAAGGPYEQYF. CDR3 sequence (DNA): TGCAGCGTTGCGGCGGGGGGGCCCTACGAGCAGTACTTC.

The CDR3 is CASSLDLAPIGDTQYF. As DNA, the CDR3 is TGTGCCAGCAGCTTAGACTTAGCACCCATAGGGGATACGCAGTATTTT. The rearrangement joins TRBV7-8 to TRBJ2-3; D not certain. V lost 1 base and J lost 6, with 17 bases in between. This CDR3 comprises 16 residues. Germline CDR1 is SGHVS and CDR2 is FQNEAQ.

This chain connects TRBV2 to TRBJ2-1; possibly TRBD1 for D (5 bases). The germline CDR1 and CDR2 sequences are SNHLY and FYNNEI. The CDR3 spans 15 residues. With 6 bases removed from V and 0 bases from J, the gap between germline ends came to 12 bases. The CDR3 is CASRTRTSSYNEQFF. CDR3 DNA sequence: TGTGCCAGCAGAACAAGGACAAGCTCCTACAATGAGCAGTTCTTC.

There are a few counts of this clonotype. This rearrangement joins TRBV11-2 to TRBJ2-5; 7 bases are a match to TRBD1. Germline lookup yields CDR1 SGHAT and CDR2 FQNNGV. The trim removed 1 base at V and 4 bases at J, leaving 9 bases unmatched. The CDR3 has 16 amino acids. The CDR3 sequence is CASSLGPGQRGETQYF. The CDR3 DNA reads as TGTGCCAGCAGCTTAGGCCCGGGACAGCGAGGAGAGACCCAGTACTTC.

CDR3 nucleotide sequence: TGCGCCAGCAGCTCGCAAATCCGGGACAGGGGCACTGAAGCTTTCTTT. Translation: CASSSQIRDRGTEAFF. The chain links TRBV5-1 to TRBJ1-1, with 10 bases fitting TRBD1. The CDR3 has 16 residues. Losses at the gene ends were 3 bases for V and 4 bases for J; bases not matched to a gene: 9. Germline V gene lookup returns CDR1 SGHRS and CDR2 YFSETQ.

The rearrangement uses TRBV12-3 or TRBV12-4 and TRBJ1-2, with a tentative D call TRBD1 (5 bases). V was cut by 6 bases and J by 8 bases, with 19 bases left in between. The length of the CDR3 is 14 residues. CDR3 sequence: CASRSRLGVGGYTF. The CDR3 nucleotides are TGTGCCAGCAGGAGTCGGCTGGGGGTTGGCGGCTACACCTTC.

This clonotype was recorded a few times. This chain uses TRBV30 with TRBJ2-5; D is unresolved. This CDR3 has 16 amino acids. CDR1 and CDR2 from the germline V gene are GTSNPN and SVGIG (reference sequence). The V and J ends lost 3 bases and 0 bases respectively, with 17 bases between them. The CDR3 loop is CAWSAPGRTYQETQYF. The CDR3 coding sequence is TGTGCCTGGAGCGCTCCTGGCAGGACGTACCAAGAGACCCAGTACTTC.

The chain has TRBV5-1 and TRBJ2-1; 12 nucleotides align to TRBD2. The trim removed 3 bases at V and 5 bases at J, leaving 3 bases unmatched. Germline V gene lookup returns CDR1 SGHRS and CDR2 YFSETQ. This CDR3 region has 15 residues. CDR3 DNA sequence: TGCGCCAGCAGCTCTAGCGGGAGGGTGAACAATGAGCAGTTCTTC. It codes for CASSSSGRVNNEQFF.

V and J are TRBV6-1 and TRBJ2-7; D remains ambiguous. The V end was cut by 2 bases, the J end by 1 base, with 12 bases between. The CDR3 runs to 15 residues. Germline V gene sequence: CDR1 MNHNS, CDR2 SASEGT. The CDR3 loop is CASSETAAISYEQYF. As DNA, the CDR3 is TGTGCCAGCAGTGAAACGGCAGCGATTTCCTACGAGCAGTACTTC.

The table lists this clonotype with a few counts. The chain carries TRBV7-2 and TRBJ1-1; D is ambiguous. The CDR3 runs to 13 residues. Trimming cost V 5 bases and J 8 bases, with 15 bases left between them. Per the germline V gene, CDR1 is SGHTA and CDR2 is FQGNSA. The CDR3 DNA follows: TGTGCCAGCAGCCCAACGCGGGCAGTCGAAGCTTTCTTT. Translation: CASSPTRAVEAFF.

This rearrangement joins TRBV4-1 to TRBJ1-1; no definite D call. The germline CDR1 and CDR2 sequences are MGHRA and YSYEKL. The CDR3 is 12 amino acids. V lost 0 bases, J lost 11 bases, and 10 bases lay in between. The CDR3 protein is CASSQELREAFF. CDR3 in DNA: TGCGCCAGCAGCCAAGAGTTGCGGGAGGCTTTCTTT.

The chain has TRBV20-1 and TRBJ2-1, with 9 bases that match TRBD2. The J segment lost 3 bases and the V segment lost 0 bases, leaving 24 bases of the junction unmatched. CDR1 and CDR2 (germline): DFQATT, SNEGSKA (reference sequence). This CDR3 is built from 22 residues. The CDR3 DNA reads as TGCAGTGCTAGAGAAACTGCAAGTAGCGGGAGAATCCCTAAGGGGGGCTACAATGAGCAGTTCTTC. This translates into CSARETASSGRIPKGGYNEQFF.

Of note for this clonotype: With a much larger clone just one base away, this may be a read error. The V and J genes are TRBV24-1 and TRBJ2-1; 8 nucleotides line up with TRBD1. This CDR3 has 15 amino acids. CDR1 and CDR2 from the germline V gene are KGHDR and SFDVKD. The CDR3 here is CVTSDPGQGYNEQFF. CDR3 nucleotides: TGTGTCACCAGTGATCCTGGACAGGGCTACAATGAGCAGTTCTTC.

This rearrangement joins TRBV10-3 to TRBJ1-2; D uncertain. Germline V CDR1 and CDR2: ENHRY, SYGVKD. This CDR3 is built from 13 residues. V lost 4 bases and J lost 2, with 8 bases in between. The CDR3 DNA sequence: TGTGCCATCAGTGGGTCCTGGAACTATGGCTACACCTTC. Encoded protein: CAISGSWNYGYTF.

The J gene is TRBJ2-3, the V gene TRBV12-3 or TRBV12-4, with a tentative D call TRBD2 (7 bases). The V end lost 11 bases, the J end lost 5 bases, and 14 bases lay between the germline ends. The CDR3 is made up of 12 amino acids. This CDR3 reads CAAGRGEDTQYF. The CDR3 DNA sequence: TGTGCCGCGGGGAGGGGGGAAGATACGCAGTATTTT.

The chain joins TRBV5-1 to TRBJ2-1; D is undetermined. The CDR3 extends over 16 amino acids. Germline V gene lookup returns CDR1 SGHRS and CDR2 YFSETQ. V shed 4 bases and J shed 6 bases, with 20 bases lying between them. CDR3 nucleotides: TGCGCCAGCAGCCCGGGCCGCTTAGACGGTATCAATGAGCAGTTCTTC. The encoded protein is CASSPGRLDGINEQFF.

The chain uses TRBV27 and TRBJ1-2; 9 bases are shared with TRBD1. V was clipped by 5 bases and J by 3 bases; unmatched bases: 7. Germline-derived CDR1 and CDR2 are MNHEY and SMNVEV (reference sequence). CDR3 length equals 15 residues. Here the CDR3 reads CASSDTGGADYGYTF. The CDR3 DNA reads TGTGCCAGCAGTGATACAGGGGGCGCGGACTATGGCTACACCTTC.

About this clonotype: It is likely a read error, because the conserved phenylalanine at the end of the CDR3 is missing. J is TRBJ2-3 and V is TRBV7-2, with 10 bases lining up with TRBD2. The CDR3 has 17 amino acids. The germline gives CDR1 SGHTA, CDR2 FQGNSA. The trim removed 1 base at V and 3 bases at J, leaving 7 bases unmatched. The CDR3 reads CASSLDGAGGRTDTQYL. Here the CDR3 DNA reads TGTGCCAGCAGCTTAGATGGAGCGGGAGGGCGGACAGATACGCAGTATTTA.